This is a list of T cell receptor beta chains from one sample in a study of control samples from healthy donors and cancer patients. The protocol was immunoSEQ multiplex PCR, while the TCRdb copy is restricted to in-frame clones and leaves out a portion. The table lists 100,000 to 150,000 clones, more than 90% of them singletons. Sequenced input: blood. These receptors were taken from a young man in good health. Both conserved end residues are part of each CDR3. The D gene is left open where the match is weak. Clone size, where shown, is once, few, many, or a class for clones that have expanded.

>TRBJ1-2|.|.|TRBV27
CASSKNPTGYYGYTF
TGTGCCAGCAGTAAAAACCCTACAGGGTACTATGGCTACACCTTC
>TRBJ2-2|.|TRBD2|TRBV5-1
CASSSKTSGGINTGELFF
TGCGCCAGCAGCTCCAAGACTAGCGGGGGAATCAACACCGGGGAGCTGTTTTTT
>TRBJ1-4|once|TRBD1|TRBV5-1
CASSVAGTGGEKLFF
TGCGCCAGCAGCGTAGCCGGGACAGGAGGGGAAAAACTGTTTTTT
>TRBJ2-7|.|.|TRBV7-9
CASSSTRTRIYEQYF
TGTGCCAGCAGCTCAACCCGGACTCGGATCTACGAGCAGTACTTC
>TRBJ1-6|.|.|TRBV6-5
CASSFSFRQSNSPLHF
TGTGCCAGCAGTTTTTCCTTTAGACAGAGTAATTCACCCCTCCACTTT
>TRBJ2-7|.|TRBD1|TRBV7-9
CASSSPRDRDNYEQYF
TGTGCCAGCAGTTCCCCCCGGGACAGGGACAACTACGAGCAGTACTTC
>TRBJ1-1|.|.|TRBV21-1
CASSKRGFESFF
TGTGCCAGCAGCAAAAGGGGGTTTGAGTCTTTCTTT
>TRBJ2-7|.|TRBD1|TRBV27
CASRNLGQGYEQYF
TGTGCCAGCAGAAACCTGGGACAGGGCTACGAGCAGTACTTC
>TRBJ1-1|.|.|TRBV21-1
CASSKGGDSTMNTEAFF
TGTGCCAGCAGCAAAGGGGGGGACAGCACCATGAACACTGAAGCTTTCTTT
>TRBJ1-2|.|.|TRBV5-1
CASSLEGNYGYTF
TGCGCCAGCAGCTTGGAGGGGAACTATGGCTACACCTTC
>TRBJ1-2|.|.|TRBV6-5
CASTRTLRGNYGYTF
TGTGCCAGCACTCGGACACTCCGCGGGAACTATGGCTACACCTTC
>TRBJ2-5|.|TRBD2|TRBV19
CASSIGAGGLETQYF
TGTGCCAGTAGTATAGGAGCGGGGGGGCTGGAGACCCAGTACTTC
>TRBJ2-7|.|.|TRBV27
CASSRTAFLYEQYF
TGTGCCAGCAGTCGGACGGCCTTCCTCTACGAGCAGTACTTC
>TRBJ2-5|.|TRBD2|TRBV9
CASSKGLAVDMETQYF
TGTGCCAGCAGCAAAGGACTAGCGGTGGACATGGAGACCCAGTACTTC
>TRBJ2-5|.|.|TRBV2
CASSTGSETQYF
TGTGCCAGCAGTACGGGGTCAGAGACCCAGTACTTC
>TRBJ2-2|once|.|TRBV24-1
CATSSVVEGTGELFF
TGTGCCACCAGTTCCGTAGTCGAAGGCACCGGGGAGCTGTTTTTT
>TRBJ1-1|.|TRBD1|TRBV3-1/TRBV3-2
CASSPGGQGGTEAFF
TGTGCCAGCAGCCCCGGCGGACAGGGGGGAACTGAAGCTTTCTTT
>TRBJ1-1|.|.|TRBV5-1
CASSLARNTEAFF
TGCGCCAGCAGCTTGGCACGGAACACTGAAGCTTTCTTT
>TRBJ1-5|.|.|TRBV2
CASSISAGSNQPQHF
TGTGCCAGCAGTATTTCGGCGGGTAGCAATCAGCCCCAGCATTTT
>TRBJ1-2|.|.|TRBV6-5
CASSYSKQGGTSGYTF
TGTGCCAGCAGTTACTCCAAACAGGGAGGCACCTCTGGCTACACCTTC
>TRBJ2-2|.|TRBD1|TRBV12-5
CASGLEYSGTGGVGELFF
TGTGCTAGTGGTTTGGAATACTCCGGGACAGGGGGCGTGGGGGAGCTGTTTTTT
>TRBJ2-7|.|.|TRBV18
CASSSGGYSYEQYF
TGTGCCAGCTCGTCCGGGGGCTACTCCTACGAGCAGTACTTC
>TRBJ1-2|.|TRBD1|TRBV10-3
CAISGEDRAVRGYTF
TGTGCCATCAGTGGAGAGGACAGGGCGGTTCGGGGCTACACCTTC
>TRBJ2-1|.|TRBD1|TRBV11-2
CASMGEQGADYNEQFF
TGTGCCAGCATGGGAGAACAGGGGGCTGACTACAATGAGCAGTTCTTC
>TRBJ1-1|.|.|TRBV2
CASSQGQLDTEAFF
TGTGCCAGCTCCCAAGGACAGCTGGACACTGAAGCTTTCTTT
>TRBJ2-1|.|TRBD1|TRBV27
CASSTRTGEAWVGSYNEQFF
TGTGCCAGCAGTACTCGGACAGGGGAAGCTTGGGTTGGCTCCTACAATGAGCAGTTCTTC
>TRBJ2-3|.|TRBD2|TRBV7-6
CASSLGLAATDTQYF
TGTGCCAGCAGCTTGGGACTAGCGGCAACAGATACGCAGTATTTT
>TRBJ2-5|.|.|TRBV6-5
CASRHQETQYF
TGTGCCAGCAGACACCAAGAGACCCAGTACTTC
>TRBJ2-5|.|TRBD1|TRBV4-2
CASSQPDRDPTQYF
TGTGCCAGCAGCCAGCCCGACAGGGATCCGACCCAGTACTTC
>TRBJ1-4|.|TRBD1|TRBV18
CASQQGSSNEKLFF
TGTGCCAGCCAACAGGGGTCCTCTAATGAAAAACTGTTTTTT
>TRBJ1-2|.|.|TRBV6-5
CASRRANYGYTF
TGTGCCAGCCGTCGGGCTAACTATGGCTACACCTTC
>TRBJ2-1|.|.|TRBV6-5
CASSQNNEQFF
TGTGCCAGCAGTCAAAACAATGAGCAGTTCTTC
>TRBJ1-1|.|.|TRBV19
CASSLATEAFF
TGTGCCAGTAGTTTGGCCACTGAAGCTTTCTTT
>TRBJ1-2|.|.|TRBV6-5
CASKEANYGYTF
TGTGCCAGCAAGGAAGCTAACTATGGCTACACCTTC
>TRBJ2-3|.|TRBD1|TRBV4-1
CASSQRGLGTDTQYF
TGCGCCAGCAGCCAAAGGGGGCTCGGCACAGATACGCAGTATTTT
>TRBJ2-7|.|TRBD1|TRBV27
CASSPRDRRYEQYF
TGTGCCAGCAGTCCCCGGGACAGGAGATACGAGCAGTACTTC
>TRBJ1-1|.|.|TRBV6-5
CASSYRDTTEAFF
TGTGCCAGCAGTTACCGGGACACCACTGAAGCTTTCTTT
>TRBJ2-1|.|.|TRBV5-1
CASSFSDYNEQFF
TGCGCCAGCAGCTTTTCGGATTACAATGAGCAGTTCTTC
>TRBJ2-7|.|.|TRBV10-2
CASVRGNAYEQYF
TGCGCCAGCGTCAGGGGTAACGCCTACGAGCAGTACTTC
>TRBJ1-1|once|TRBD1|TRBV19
CASRPGQGSNTEAFF
TGTGCCAGTAGACCGGGACAGGGATCGAACACTGAAGCTTTCTTT
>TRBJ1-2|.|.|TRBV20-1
CSAPSGDGYTF
TGCAGTGCCCCATCGGGGGATGGCTACACCTTC
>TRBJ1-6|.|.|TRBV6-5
CASSTTQSPNSPLHF
TGTGCCAGCAGTACAACCCAGTCCCCTAATTCACCCCTCCACTTT
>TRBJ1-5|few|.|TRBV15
CATSRDGGSVQPQHF
TGTGCCACCAGCAGAGATGGAGGGTCTGTTCAGCCCCAGCATTTT
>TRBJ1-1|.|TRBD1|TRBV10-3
CATRDRGDTEAFF
TGTGCCACCCGTGACAGGGGGGACACTGAAGCTTTCTTT
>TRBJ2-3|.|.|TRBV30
CAWSRSEYTDTQYF
TGTGCCTGGAGTCGTTCTGAGTACACAGATACGCAGTATTTT
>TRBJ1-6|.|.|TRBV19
CASSIVTDPTRNSPLHF
TGTGCCAGTAGTATAGTGACCGACCCGACTAGAAATTCACCCCTCCACTTT
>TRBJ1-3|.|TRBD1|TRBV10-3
CATGQGLNTIYF
TGTGCCACGGGACAGGGATTAAACACCATATATTTT
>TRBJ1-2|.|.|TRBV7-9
CASSSTGRNYGYTF
TGTGCCAGCAGCTCGACGGGACGGAACTATGGCTACACCTTC
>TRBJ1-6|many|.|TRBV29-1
CSVSEGEDSPLHF
TGCAGCGTTTCAGAAGGGGAAGATTCACCCCTCCACTTT
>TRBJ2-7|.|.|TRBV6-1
CASSEKIVVDEQYF
TGTGCCAGCAGTGAAAAAATTGTGGTGGACGAGCAGTACTTC
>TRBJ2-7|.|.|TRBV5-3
CARSPTSYEQYF
TGTGCCAGAAGCCCGACCTCCTACGAGCAGTACTTC
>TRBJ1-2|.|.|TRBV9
CASRPGSSADGYTF
TGTGCCAGCAGGCCAGGGTCCTCGGCAGACGGCTACACCTTC
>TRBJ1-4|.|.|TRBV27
CASSLYGAGKLFF
TGTGCCAGCAGTTTATATGGGGCAGGGAAACTGTTTTTT
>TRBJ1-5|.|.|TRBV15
CATSRDNQPQHF
TGTGCCACCAGCAGGGACAATCAGCCCCAGCATTTT
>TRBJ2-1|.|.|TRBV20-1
CSASVGSRNEQFF
TGCAGTGCTAGTGTGGGATCTCGCAATGAGCAGTTCTTC
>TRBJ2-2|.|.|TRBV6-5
CASRGPGELFF
TGTGCCAGCAGGGGGCCCGGGGAGCTGTTTTTT
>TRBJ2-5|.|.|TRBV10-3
CAISGGRAVQETQYF
TGTGCCATCAGTGGTGGCAGGGCCGTTCAAGAGACCCAGTACTTC